Each of the 8 T cell receptor beta chains below was sequenced from the same sample in a study of blood T cell repertoires in COVID-19. This table comes from immunoSEQ multiplex PCR, and its TCRdb copy is limited to in-frame clones, with some not included. The sample lists fewer than 120,000 clones; over 65% were seen once. Specimen: peripheral blood. The receptors originated from a woman over 75 with acute or convalescent COVID-19.

The chain combines TRBV28 with TRBJ2-5; maybe TRBD2 (7 bases). The CDR3 runs 15 residues. Trimming took 3 bases from V and 5 from J, leaving 16 bases between them. Germline assignment: CDR1 MDHEN and CDR2 SYDVKM. CDR3 DNA: TGTGCCAGCAGTTTTCTAGGGGGGGCGCGGGAGACCCAGTACTTC. It codes for CASSFLGGARETQYF.

The chain carries TRBV28 and TRBJ2-3; TRBD2 is a possible D gene (7 bases). The CDR3 is 17 amino acids. Per the germline V gene, CDR1 is MDHEN and CDR2 is SYDVKM. With 2 bases removed from V and 3 bases from J, the gap between germline ends came to 18 bases. The CDR3 loop is CASSLREGRGGTDTQYF. In nucleotides, the CDR3 is TGTGCCAGCAGTTTAAGGGAGGGCCGAGGGGGTACAGATACGCAGTATTTT.

CDR3 in amino acids: CASSLGLAGDDGELFF. The CDR3 nucleotides read TGTGCCAGCAGCTTGGGTCTAGCGGGAGATGACGGGGAGCTGTTTTTT. V gene TRBV5-6 combines with J gene TRBJ2-2, with 10 bases aligning to TRBD2. Per the germline V gene, CDR1 is SGHDT and CDR2 is YYEEEE. This CDR3 has 16 residues. V was clipped by 0 bases and J by 7 bases; unmatched bases: 6.

The chain is built from TRBV7-8 and TRBJ1-2; perhaps TRBD1 as D (6 bases). CDR3 size: 13 residues. Germline V lookup: CDR1 SGHVS, CDR2 FQNEAQ. Trimming took off 5 bases at V and 5 bases at J, with 12 bases between the two ends. CDR3 protein: CASSEDRTYGYTF. The CDR3 bases are TGTGCCAGCAGCGAAGACAGGACTTATGGCTACACCTTC.

This chain uses TRBV11-2 with TRBJ1-3, with no clear D. The V gene's germline CDR1 is SGHAT and CDR2 FQNNGV. This CDR3 is built from 15 residues. Trimming cost V 5 bases and J 0 bases, with 11 bases left between them. The CDR3 nucleotides are TGTGCCAGCAGCCCAGCAGCGTTCTCTGGAAACACCATATATTTT. This encodes CASSPAAFSGNTIYF.

The chain uses TRBV30 and TRBJ1-6; the match to TRBD1 covers 7 bases. This CDR3 has 15 residues. In germline, CDR1 is GTSNPN, CDR2 SVGIG (reference sequence). The V segment lost 1 base and the J segment 10 bases; nucleotides outside the gene matches: 10. The CDR3 DNA follows: TGTGCCTGGAGTGGCGGGACAGCGAAGGTATCACCCCTCCACTTT. It is translated as CAWSGGTAKVSPLHF.

This clone has a handful of counts. This rearrangement joins TRBV19 to TRBJ2-7; 8 bases fit TRBD1. V lost 5 bases, J lost 6 bases, and 9 bases stayed unmatched. The CDR3 is 14 residues long. The germline V gene has CDR1 LNHDA and CDR2 SQIVND (reference sequence). The CDR3 nucleotides are TGTGCCAGTAGTCCCCGACAGGGGTCGGGCGAGCAGTACTTC. Translation gives CASSPRQGSGEQYF.

This chain links TRBV2 with TRBJ1-1; 9 positions agree with TRBD1. Germline-derived CDR1 and CDR2 are SNHLY and FYNNEI. The V segment lost 6 bases and the J segment 4 bases; nucleotides outside the gene matches: 9. The CDR3 runs 15 residues. CDR3 sequence (DNA): TGTGCCAGCAGGAGACAGGGGGATCGAAGCACTGAAGCTTTCTTT. Residues: CASRRQGDRSTEAFF. Supplemented by reference TRBV2 and TRBJ1-1, the full variable domain reads EPEVTQTPSHQVTQMGQEVILRCVPISNHLYFYWYRQILGQKVEFLVSFYNNEISEKSEIFDDQFSVERPDGSNFTLKIRSTKLEDSAMYFCASRRQGDRSTEAFFGQGTRLTVV.